The present TCR beta chain was sequenced within a study of T cells after posttransplantation cyclophosphamide. Whole-study results and caveats: After PTCy, TRB diversity resembled that of CNI/methotrexate controls. Later post-transplant blood repertoires were often dominated by donor CD8+ memory clones.

This clone turned up a few times. Antigen specificity is unknown. Generated by immunoSEQ multiplex PCR, the TCRdb table keeps only in-frame clones and is missing some. The sample lists roughly 20,000 clones; around 90% were seen once. A marrow graft followed busulfan-fludarabine conditioning, with cyclophosphamide on days +3 and +4. This receptor was taken from a female patient in her forties or fifties who received an allogeneic stem cell transplant from a related donor, was CMV-positive, and had no GVHD. Some T cells may have originated in the graft donor. Sample: PBMCs, taken after allogeneic stem cell transplant with posttransplant cyclophosphamide.

CDR3 amino acids: CASRPTDISNQPQHF. CDR3 sequence (DNA): TGTGCCAGCAGGCCTACCGACATTAGCAATCAGCCCCAGCATTTT. The chain recombines TRBV2 with TRBJ1-5; D ambiguous. With 6 bases removed from V and 0 bases from J, the gap between germline ends came to 12 bases. CDR1 and CDR2 from the germline V gene are SNHLY and FYNNEI. This CDR3 has 15 amino acids.